This TCR beta chain was identified in a study of T cell responses to AZD1222 COVID-19 vaccine. This table comes from immunoSEQ multiplex PCR, and its TCRdb copy is limited to in-frame clones, with some not included. The table shows tens of thousands of clones, with 90% occurring only once. Per germline, CDR1 ENHRY and CDR2 SYGVKD. The CDR3 totals 12 residues. Study outcomes and limitations: Receipt of two AZD1222 doses was followed by a rise in Spike-specific TCR breadth and depth. Per reports, nearly half of all spike-specific TCRs target regions that are unmutated in variants.

As regards this clone: Its antigen remains unknown. At one end the junction does not follow the germline gene, possibly because of a read error.

The input for sequencing was peripheral blood, taken on day 0 of AZD1222 vaccination. The clonotype comes from an adult in good health. The genes are TRBV10-3 and TRBJ1-1, with 12 bases matching TRBD1. CDR3 in DNA: TGTGCCACCGCCGGGACAGGGGGCCGCCCGCTCTTT. This gives the protein CATAGTGGRPLF.